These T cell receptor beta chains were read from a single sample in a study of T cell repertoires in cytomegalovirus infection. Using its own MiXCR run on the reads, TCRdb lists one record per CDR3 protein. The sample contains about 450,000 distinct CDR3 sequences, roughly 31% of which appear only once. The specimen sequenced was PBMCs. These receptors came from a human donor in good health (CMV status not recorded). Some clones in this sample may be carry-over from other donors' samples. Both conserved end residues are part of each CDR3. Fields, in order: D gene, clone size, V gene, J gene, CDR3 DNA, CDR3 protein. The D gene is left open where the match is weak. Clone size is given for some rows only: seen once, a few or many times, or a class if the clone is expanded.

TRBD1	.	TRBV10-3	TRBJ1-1	TGTGCCATCAGTTACCGGGACAGGGTGAACACTGAAGCTTTCTTT	CAISYRDRVNTEAFF
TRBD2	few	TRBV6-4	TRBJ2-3	TGTGCCAGCAGCATACTAGCGGGGGGGCCGGATACGCAGTATTTT	CASSILAGGPDTQYF
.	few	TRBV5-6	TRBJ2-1	TGTGCCAGCAGCTTGAGTCTTTACAATGAGCAGTTCTTC	CASSLSLYNEQFF
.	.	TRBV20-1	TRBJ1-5	TGCAGTGCTGGAAAAGCGGAGGGTAGCAATCAGCCCCAGCATTTT	CSAGKAEGSNQPQHF
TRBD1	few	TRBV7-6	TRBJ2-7	TGTGCCAGCAGCTCACAAATCGACAGGGGGCAAAGCCACGAGCAGTACTTC	CASSSQIDRGQSHEQYF
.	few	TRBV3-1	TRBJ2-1	TGTGCCAGCACAGGGTTCTCTCCTTACAATGAGCAGTTCTTC	CASTGFSPYNEQFF
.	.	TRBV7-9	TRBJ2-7	TGTGCCAGCAGCTCTACGGCGGGACCCAGGAGCTCCTACGAGCAGTACTTC	CASSSTAGPRSSYEQYF
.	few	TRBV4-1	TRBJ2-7	TGCGCCAGCAGCCAAGAAAGCCCGACGGCGGACGAGCAGTACTTC	CASSQESPTADEQYF
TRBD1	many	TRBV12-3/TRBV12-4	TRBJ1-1	TGTGCCAGCAGAGACGGGGACAGGGGAACTGAAGCTTTCTTT	CASRDGDRGTEAFF
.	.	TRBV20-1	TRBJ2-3	TGCAGTGCTAGACTTCCCGCAGCTAGCACAGATACGCAGTATTTT	CSARLPAASTDTQYF
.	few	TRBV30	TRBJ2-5	TGTGCCTGGAGCCTTATCGGGCCCTTTGGGGAGACCCAGTACTTC	CAWSLIGPFGETQYF
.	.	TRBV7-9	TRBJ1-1	TGTGCCAGCAGCCCCCTCGCCCACACTGAAGCTTTCTTT	CASSPLAHTEAFF
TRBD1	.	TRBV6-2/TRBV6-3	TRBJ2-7	TGTGCCAGCAGTTACGGACAGGGGAGAGCCTACGAGCAGTACTTC	CASSYGQGRAYEQYF
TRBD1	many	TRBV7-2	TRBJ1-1	TGTGCCAGCAGCTCCCGGGGACAGGCAAACACTGAAGCTTTCTTT	CASSSRGQANTEAFF
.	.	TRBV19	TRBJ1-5	TGTGCCAGTAGAGACAGGTATAATCAGCCCCAGCATTTT	CASRDRYNQPQHF
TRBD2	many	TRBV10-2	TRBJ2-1	TGCGCCAGCGGCAAGGGGACTAGCGGGGGGCATAGTGAGCAGTTCTTC	CASGKGTSGGHSEQFF
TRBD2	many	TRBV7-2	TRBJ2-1	TGTGCCAGCAGCTTCGGGACTAGCGGGGATTCGTTC	CASSFGTSGDSF
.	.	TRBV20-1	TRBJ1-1	TGCAGTGCTAGAGATCCGAGTCGGACGAACACTGAAGCTTTCTTT	CSARDPSRTNTEAFF
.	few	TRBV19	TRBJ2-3	TGTGCCAGTAGTACAGGGTTTTGGACAGATACGCAGTATTTT	CASSTGFWTDTQYF
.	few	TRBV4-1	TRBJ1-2	TGCGCCAGCAGCCAAGAAAGTAGGGTGGCCCGGGGCTACACCTTC	CASSQESRVARGYTF
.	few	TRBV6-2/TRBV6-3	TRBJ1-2	TGTGCCAGCAGTTCTTCCCAACGCTATGGCTACACCTTC	CASSSSQRYGYTF
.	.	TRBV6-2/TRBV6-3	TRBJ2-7	TGTGCCAGCAGTTACACAGACTACGAGCAGTACTTC	CASSYTDYEQYF
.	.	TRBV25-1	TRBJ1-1	TGTGGAGAAGGGGGTTACACTGAAGCTTTCTTT	CGEGGYTEAFF
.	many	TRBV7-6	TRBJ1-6	TGTGCCAGCAGCCCCACAGGGCAGGGTTCACCCCTCCACTTT	CASSPTGQGSPLHF
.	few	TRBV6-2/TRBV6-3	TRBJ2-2	TGTGCCAGCAGTTACAGGGATGACACCGGGGAGCTGTTTTTT	CASSYRDDTGELFF
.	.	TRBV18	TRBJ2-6	TGTGCCAGCTCACCAAGCACAGGGTACTCTGGGGCCAACGTCCTGACTTTC	CASSPSTGYSGANVLTF
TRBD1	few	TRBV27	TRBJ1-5	TGTGCCAGCAGGCTGACAGGGGCAAGCAATCAGCCCCAGCATTTT	CASRLTGASNQPQHF
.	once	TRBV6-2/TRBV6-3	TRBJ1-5	TGTTCCAGCAGTTCGGGGCCTAGTCAGCCCCAGCATTTT	CSSSSGPSQPQHF
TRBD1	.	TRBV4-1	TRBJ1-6	TGCGCCAGCAGCCATCCGGGACAGGGTAACAATCTTGTGTCCCTCCACTTT	CASSHPGQGNNLVSLHF
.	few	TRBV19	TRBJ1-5	TGTGCCAGTAGAGTGGGGATCGGCAATCAGCCCCAGCATTTT	CASRVGIGNQPQHF